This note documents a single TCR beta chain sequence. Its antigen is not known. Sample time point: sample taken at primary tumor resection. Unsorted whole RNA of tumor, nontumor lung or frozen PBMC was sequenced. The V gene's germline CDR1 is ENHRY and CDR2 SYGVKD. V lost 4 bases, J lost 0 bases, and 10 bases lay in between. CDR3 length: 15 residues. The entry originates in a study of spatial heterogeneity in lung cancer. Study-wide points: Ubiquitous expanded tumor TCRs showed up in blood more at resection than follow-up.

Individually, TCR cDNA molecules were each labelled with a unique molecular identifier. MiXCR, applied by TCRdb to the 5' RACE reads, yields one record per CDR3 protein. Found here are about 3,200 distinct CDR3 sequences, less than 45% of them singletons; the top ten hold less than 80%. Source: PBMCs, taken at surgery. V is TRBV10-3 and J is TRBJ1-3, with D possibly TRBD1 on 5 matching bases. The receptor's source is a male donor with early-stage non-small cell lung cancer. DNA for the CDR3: TGTGCCATCAGTGGGGGCACCACCTCTGGAAACACCATATATTTT. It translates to CAISGGTTSGNTIYF.